This T cell receptor (beta chain) emerged from a study of response to subunit inactivated influenza vaccine (dated by TCRdb to between 2017 and 2018). Regarding the complete study: Deep quantitative T cell receptor repertoire profiling was used in the study to track responses to a trivalent subunit inactivated influenza vaccine.

Library method: RT-PCR. Sequencing was carried out with an Illumina HiSeq 2500. Using fastp at Q25 and MiXCR, TCRdb reprocessed the public reads and kept productive beta chains. Rows merge per CDR3 protein into single entries with the most common DNA and genes. For this sample the table gives 200,000 to 300,000 distinct CDR3 sequences, of which approximately 12% were detected only once. The ten largest clonotypes hold 7.8% of the sample. This clonotype was detected a few times. Its cognate antigen has yet to be identified. Base qualities are not at hand, and no much larger clone is one base apart. The V and J ends are trimmed by 4 bases and 4 bases, leaving 8 bases between them. From the germline V gene, CDR1 is SGDLS and CDR2 is YYNGEE. Spanning cysteine to phenylalanine, the CDR3 consists of 13 amino acids. The kept DNA is CDR3 alone, 39 bases in frame from the first base. Here is what the overall study found, with its caveats: It was suggested by the authors that each seasonal influenza vaccination may recruit only a limited number of new T cells.

The chain joins TRBV9 to TRBJ2-2; the D region possibly corresponds to TRBD1 (5 bases align). This receptor was obtained from a man aged 50-60 years who received an inactivated influenza vaccine. Donor details come from another sample of the same person, matched by shared clones. The sample here was non-naive T cells sorted from PBMCs, taken less than 15 days before vaccination. The cell subset or site label of this sample denotes: memory T cell fraction. The CDR3 in this case is CASSHRTTGELFF. The bases are TGTGCCAGCAGCCACAGGACCACCGGGGAGCTGTTTTTT.